This passage covers 21 T cell receptor beta chains from one sample sequenced in a study of blood T cell repertoires in COVID-19. Sequencing used immunoSEQ multiplex PCR; TCRdb keeps in-frame clones, though not all of them. The sample carries some 47,000 clones, roughly 89% recorded once. Sequencing was carried out using peripheral blood. The receptors originated from a man aged 60 to 75 with active COVID-19.

This chain uses TRBV23-1 with TRBJ2-5; tentatively, D is TRBD1 (5 bases). TRBV23-1 is treated as an ORF (open reading frame) with a function not yet certain. The CDR3 has 17 residues. V was clipped by 2 bases and J by 6 bases, with 22 bases between them. CDR3 nucleotide sequence: TGCGCCAGCAGTCAAAATCCAGGGTCGCATGTTGATAAGACCCAGTACTTC. The encoded protein is CASSQNPGSHVDKTQYF.

The rearrangement joins TRBV9 to TRBJ2-7; perhaps TRBD1 as D (5 bases). Germline loops: CDR1 SGDLS, CDR2 YYNGEE. Trimming stripped 3 bases from V and 0 bases from J, with 13 bases between. The length of the CDR3 is 15 residues. This CDR3 reads CASSEDSLGSYEQYF. The CDR3, as DNA: TGTGCCAGCAGCGAAGACAGTCTGGGCTCCTACGAGCAGTACTTC.

This clone occurred a few times. The chain combines TRBV14 with TRBJ1-2; D is undetermined. Trimming cost V 6 bases and J 7 bases, with 18 bases left between them. The CDR3 is 14 amino acids. Germline V gene lookup returns CDR1 SGHDN and CDR2 FVKESK. The CDR3, as DNA: TGTGCCAGCAGTTTTTCCCGGAGGGCGGCTGGCTACACCTTC. This codes for CASSFSRRAAGYTF.

The rearrangement uses TRBV5-1 and TRBJ2-3; 10 positions agree with TRBD1. Trimming removed 3 bases from V and 6 bases from J; junction bases left unmatched: 10. The germline CDR1 and CDR2 sequences are SGHRS and YFSETQ. This CDR3 comprises 16 residues. CDR3 coding DNA: TGCGCCAGCAGCTACGATCCCGGGACAGGGGCCGATACGCAGTATTTT. It yields the protein CASSYDPGTGADTQYF.

The rearrangement uses TRBV27 and TRBJ2-7, with a possible D match to TRBD2 (5 bases). The length of the CDR3 is 14 residues. Trimming pared 0 bases from V and 2 bases from J, leaving 8 bases between. Germline V gene sequence: CDR1 MNHEY, CDR2 SMNVEV (reference sequence). In DNA form, the CDR3 reads TGTGCCAGCAGTTTATCGGGCGGGCCCTACGAGCAGTACTTC. The encoded protein is CASSLSGGPYEQYF.

The V call is TRBV21-1, the J call TRBJ2-7; the tabulated D call, TRBD2, remains unverified against the DNA. TRBV21-1 is a known pseudogene. The CDR3 extends over 15 amino acids. Here the CDR3 reads CASSKAGGRVDEQYF. The CDR3 DNA reads TGTGCCAGCAGCAAAGCGGGCGGGAGGGTCGACGAGCAGTACTTC.

The chain couples TRBV7-2 to TRBJ1-1, with D maybe TRBD1 (6 bases). Trimming shortened V by 5 bases and J by 3 bases, and 28 bases separated the two germline ends. The CDR3 length is 19 residues. Germline V gene sequence: CDR1 SGHTA, CDR2 FQGNSA. DNA for the CDR3: TGTGCCAGCAGCCGTAGCGACCCTAGTAGATGGGGGCGGGACACTGAAGCTTTCTTT. Translated: CASSRSDPSRWGRDTEAFF.

The chain couples TRBV2 to TRBJ2-3; 7 bases map to TRBD1. The CDR3 is made up of 14 amino acids. Germline trimming cut 3 bases from V and 2 bases from J; bases unmatched to any gene: 2. Germline-derived CDR1 and CDR2 are SNHLY and FYNNEI. DNA of the CDR3: TGTGCCAGCAGTGAGGGGACAGACACAGATACGCAGTATTTT. Its protein is CASSEGTDTDTQYF.

This clone was recorded only once. The genes are TRBV9 and TRBJ1-6; 8 nucleotides match TRBD1. Per germline, CDR1 SGDLS and CDR2 YYNGEE. The CDR3 loop spans 14 amino acids. Trimming cost V 7 bases and J 10 bases; bases outside gene matches: 10. The DNA for the CDR3 is TGTGCCAGCGGGGAGGCACAGGGGGACTCACCCCTCCACTTT. It yields the protein CASGEAQGDSPLHF.

The chain employs TRBV10-3 and TRBJ2-1; 10 positions agree with TRBD2. Looked up from germline, CDR1 is ENHRY and CDR2 is SYGVKD. This CDR3 contains 16 residues. V trimming: 6 bases; J trimming: 0 bases; junction bases outside the gene matches: 5. CDR3: CAIRGTSEHSYNEQFF. The CDR3 nucleotides are TGTGCCATCAGAGGGACTAGCGAACACTCCTACAATGAGCAGTTCTTC.

The chain is built from TRBV28 and TRBJ2-1; TRBD2 is a possible D gene (5 bases). This CDR3 is 13 amino acids long. Trimming took 6 bases from V and 4 from J, leaving 10 bases between them. Germline CDR1 MDHEN, CDR2 SYDVKM. DNA of the CDR3: TGTGCCAGCAGCTCGGACTCTTACAATGAGCAGTTCTTC. This gives the protein CASSSDSYNEQFF. The entire variable domain, with the rest obtained from reference TRBV28 and TRBJ2-1, is as follows: DVKVTQSSRYLVKRTGEKVFLECVQDMDHENMFWYRQDPGLGLRLIYFSYDVKMKEKGDIPEGYSVSREKKERFSLILESASTNQTSMYLCASSSDSYNEQFFGPGTRLTVL.

The chain has TRBV18 and TRBJ2-5; D is unresolved. The germline CDR1 and CDR2 sequences are KGHSH and LQKENI. This CDR3 has 14 residues. Trimming left V 4 bases short and J 1 base short, with 10 bases between. The CDR3, as DNA: TGTGCCAGCTCACTCCGACGGAGCCAAGAGACCCAGTACTTC. This codes for CASSLRRSQETQYF. Combining the CDR3 with reference TRBV18 and TRBJ2-5 gives the whole variable domain NAGVMQNPRHLVRRRGQEARLRCSPMKGHSHVYWYRQLPEEGLKFMVYLQKENIIDESGMPKERFSAEFPKEGPSILRIQQVVRGDSAAYFCASSLRRSQETQYFGPGTRLLVL.

This rearrangement joins TRBV12-3 or TRBV12-4 to TRBJ2-5, with a possible D match to TRBD2 (6 bases). V lost 3 bases and J 5 bases, leaving 10 bases between the germline ends. The CDR3 extends over 13 amino acids. The CDR3 here is CASSFWAGETQYF. Written as DNA, the CDR3 is TGTGCCAGCAGTTTTTGGGCGGGGGAGACCCAGTACTTC.

Points on this clone: The sample carries other DNA sequences with the same CDR3. This CDR3 is CASSSIDSREQYF. Written as DNA, the CDR3 is TGTGCCAGCAGCTCGATTGACAGTCGCGAGCAGTACTTC. J is TRBJ2-7 and V is TRBV11-2; D might be TRBD1 (5 bases). The CDR3 sequence is 13 residues long. V lost 4 bases to trimming and J lost 6 bases, with 13 bases between them. Looked up from germline, CDR1 is SGHAT and CDR2 is FQNNGV.

This clone was found a few times. This CDR3 reads CASSEGSNQPQHF. The CDR3 DNA reads as TGTGCCAGCTCTGAGGGTAGCAATCAGCCCCAGCATTTT. The chain carries TRBV6-5 and TRBJ1-5, with D uncertain. V gave up 8 bases and J gave up 0 bases, with 8 bases separating them. There are 13 residues in the CDR3. CDR1 MNHEY and CDR2 SVGAGI come from the germline V gene.

This clone was seen more than once but under ten times. The V gene is TRBV19, the J gene TRBJ2-7, with 11 bases that match TRBD2. The CDR3 spans 15 residues. Germline V gene sequence: CDR1 LNHDA, CDR2 SQIVND (reference sequence). V lost 1 base and J lost 7; bases outside the gene matches: 6. In DNA, the CDR3 is TGTGCCAGTAGTATAGGGACTAGCGGGTTCCGGGAGCAGTACTTC. Translating it yields CASSIGTSGFREQYF.

This clone is a singleton in its sample. The V gene is TRBV6-6, the J gene TRBJ1-1; TRBD1 aligns across 8 bases. The germline V gene encodes CDR1 MNHNY and CDR2 SVGAGI (reference sequence). CDR3 size: 14 residues. V was clipped by 4 bases and J by 6 bases; unmatched bases: 7. CDR3 coding DNA: TGTGCCAGCAGTTTCACGCCAGGGGGCCCTGAAGCTTTCTTT. It is translated as CASSFTPGGPEAFF.

This clone occurred once. This sequence joins TRBV19 and TRBJ2-1; TRBD2 matches at 7 bases. CDR3 size: 17 residues. Per the germline V gene, CDR1 is LNHDA and CDR2 is SQIVND (reference sequence). V was pared by 3 bases and J by 8 bases, with 16 bases of the junction left unmatched. DNA for the CDR3: TGTGCCAGTAGTATCCGGAGAGCGGGGTTAATGGCCCATGAGCAGTTCTTC. Translating gives CASSIRRAGLMAHEQFF. Looking up the rest from reference TRBV19 and TRBJ2-1 gives the full variable domain: DGGITQSPKYLFRKEGQNVTLSCEQNLNHDAMYWYRQDPGQGLRLIYYSQIVNDFQKGDIAEGYSVSREKKESFPLTVTSAQKNPTAFYLCASSIRRAGLMAHEQFFGPGTRLTVL.

CDR3 DNA: TGTGCCAGCAGCTTAACGCCCCTTCGAGCGGGAAACAATGAGCAGTTCTTC. As protein: CASSLTPLRAGNNEQFF. The chain carries TRBV7-3 and TRBJ2-1; 7 nucleotides line up with TRBD2. Germline V gives CDR1 SGHTA, CDR2 FQGTGA. This CDR3 is 17 amino acids long. After removal of 0 bases from V and 5 bases from J, the junction contained 10 bases not matched to a gene.

Here the CDR3 reads CASSSSRSRSSYEQYF. The DNA for the CDR3 is TGTGCCAGCAGTTCGTCCCGGTCACGAAGCTCCTACGAGCAGTACTTC. The chain couples TRBV6-6 to TRBJ2-7, with D unresolved. The CDR3 is made up of 16 amino acids. V was shortened by 4 bases and J by 0 bases, with 16 bases between the two germline ends. Germline V CDR1 and CDR2: MNHNY, SVGAGI (reference sequence).

The V gene is TRBV2, the J gene TRBJ2-3; D unresolved. V was shortened by 7 bases and J by 2 bases, with 19 bases between the two germline ends. Germline CDR1 reads SNHLY; CDR2 reads FYNNEI. The CDR3 loop spans 16 amino acids. CDR3 DNA sequence: TGTGCCAGCACGCGGCGAACCTACCAATACACAGATACGCAGTATTTT. Amino acids: CASTRRTYQYTDTQYF.